The 27 T cell receptor beta chains in this list originate from one sample, sequenced in a study of PD-L1 blockade in urothelial cancer. The method was immunoSEQ multiplex PCR; TCRdb's version includes in-frame clones alone and lacks a portion of them. Among about 88,000 clones listed, roughly nine tenths were seen once. The source material was PBMCs, sampled around atezolizumab (anti-PD-L1) treatment. The receptors derive from a man aged 55 to 70 with urothelial cancer.

The gene calls are TRBV7-3 and TRBJ1-3; 7 nucleotides match TRBD1. CDR1 is SGHTA, CDR2 FQGTGA, per germline. This CDR3 has 14 residues. V lost 4 bases to trimming and J lost 4 bases; unmatched junction nucleotides: 4. CDR3 amino acids: CASSSTGTGNTIYF. The CDR3 nucleotides read TGTGCCAGCAGCTCGACAGGGACGGGAAACACCATATATTTT.

Remarks on this clone: Sequence at one end of the junction differs from germline and may be a read error. V usage is TRBV7-7 and J usage is TRBJ2-2; 9 bases match TRBD1. Per germline, CDR1 SSHAT and CDR2 FNYEAQ (reference sequence). CDR3 length: 16 amino acids. CDR3 bases: TGTGCTAGCAGCCCCCCCGGACAGGGGTTGGGCGGGGAGCTGTTTTTT. Protein product: CASSPPGQGLGGELFF.

V gene TRBV5-1 combines with J gene TRBJ1-4; TRBD1 aligns across 8 bases. Germline CDR1 SGHRS, CDR2 YFSETQ. CDR3 length equals 14 residues. The J segment lost 6 bases and the V segment lost 5 bases, leaving 6 bases of the junction unmatched. The CDR3 protein is CASRRTGSDEKLFF. CDR3 nucleotide sequence: TGCGCCAGCAGACGGACAGGGAGCGATGAAAAACTGTTTTTT.

J is TRBJ2-2 and V is TRBV4-3, with TRBD1 as a possible D gene (6 bases). CDR1 and CDR2 from the germline V gene are LGHNA and YSLEER. This CDR3 has 17 residues. V was cut by 0 bases and J by 0 bases, with 11 bases left in between. CDR3 sequence reads: CASSQEVAGANTGELFF. CDR3 nucleotide sequence: TGCGCCAGCAGCCAAGAAGTGGCAGGGGCGAACACCGGGGAGCTGTTTTTT.

The J gene is TRBJ2-1, the V gene TRBV27, with 10 bases fitting TRBD2. The CDR3 spans 17 residues. The germline V gene encodes CDR1 MNHEY and CDR2 SMNVEV (reference sequence). Trimming took 2 bases from V and 0 from J; bases not matched to a gene: 4. This CDR3 is CASSLEASGSSYNEQFF. The CDR3 DNA reads TGTGCCAGCAGTTTAGAAGCTAGCGGGAGCTCCTACAATGAGCAGTTCTTC.

This rearrangement joins TRBV6-1 to TRBJ2-1; the match to TRBD1 covers 10 bases. Germline CDR1 MNHNS, CDR2 SASEGT. The CDR3 is 14 amino acids. V trimming: 6 bases; J trimming: 8 bases; junction bases outside the gene matches: 7. Here the CDR3 DNA reads TGTGCCAGCAGCTCCGGGACAGGGGTGTATGAGCAGTTCTTC. Protein product: CASSSGTGVYEQFF.

The chain uses TRBV30 and TRBJ2-7, with 7 bases identical to TRBD1. The CDR3 is 12 amino acids. V trimming: 8 bases; J trimming: 7 bases; junction bases outside the gene matches: 11. CDR1 is GTSNPN and CDR2 is SVGIG in the germline V gene (reference sequence). In DNA form, the CDR3 reads TGTGCCGGACAAGGGGGCGTGGGGGAGCAGTACTTC. This encodes CAGQGGVGEQYF.

The rearrangement links TRBV6-1 to TRBJ1-5; D may be TRBD1 (5 bases). The CDR3 sequence is 16 residues long. V lost 3 bases, J lost 0 bases, and 12 bases lay in between. Germline values: CDR1 MNHNS, CDR2 SASEGT. Here the CDR3 reads CASSDRWGGSNQPQHF. As DNA, the CDR3 is TGTGCCAGCAGTGATAGATGGGGGGGTAGCAATCAGCCCCAGCATTTT.

The rearrangement joins TRBV7-3 to TRBJ2-1, with a possible D match to TRBD1 (6 bases). Germline V gene sequence: CDR1 SGHTA, CDR2 FQGTGA. With 5 bases removed from V and 4 bases from J, the gap between germline ends came to 15 bases. This CDR3 region has 15 residues. The CDR3 DNA follows: TGTGCCAGCAGCCTCCAGGGGTTTGGGTACAATGAGCAGTTCTTC. Protein product: CASSLQGFGYNEQFF.

The genes are TRBV5-4 and TRBJ2-7; TRBD1 aligns across 11 bases. This CDR3 has 14 amino acids. V was clipped by 3 bases and J by 6 bases; unmatched bases: 5. From germline, CDR1 is SGHNT and CDR2 YYREEE (reference sequence). The CDR3 sequence is CASSSGTGGFEQYF. The CDR3 nucleotides read TGTGCCAGCAGCTCCGGGACAGGGGGTTTCGAGCAGTACTTC. The full variable domain, with the rest looked up from reference TRBV5-4 and TRBJ2-7, is ETGVTQSPTHLIKTRGQQVTLRCSSQSGHNTVSWYQQALGQGPQFIFQYYREEENGRGNFPPRFSGLQFPNYSSELNVNALELDDSALYLCASSSGTGGFEQYFGPGTRLTVT.

The chain employs TRBV5-1 and TRBJ1-2; possibly TRBD1 for D (6 bases). V shed 0 bases and J shed 4 bases, with 13 bases lying between them. The CDR3 consists of 15 residues. The germline V gene has CDR1 SGHRS and CDR2 YFSETQ. CDR3: CASSLAVGQPYGYTF. CDR3 coding DNA: TGCGCCAGCAGCTTGGCCGTTGGACAGCCCTATGGCTACACCTTC.

The chain recombines TRBV9 with TRBJ1-6; 10 nucleotides match TRBD1. V was pared by 4 bases and J by 8 bases, with 3 bases of the junction left unmatched. Germline assignment: CDR1 SGDLS and CDR2 YYNGEE. This CDR3 is 14 amino acids long. The CDR3: CASSIGQGDSPLHF. The CDR3, as DNA: TGTGCCAGCAGCATCGGACAGGGGGATTCACCCCTCCACTTT.

The rearrangement uses TRBV6-4 and TRBJ1-5, with 7 bases aligning to TRBD1. The CDR3 extends over 14 amino acids. V was clipped by 5 bases and J by 3 bases; unmatched bases: 4. Germline assignment: CDR1 MRHNA and CDR2 SNTAGT. The CDR3 sequence: CASSRDSNNQPQHF. The DNA of the CDR3 is TGTGCCAGCAGTCGGGACAGTAACAATCAGCCCCAGCATTTT.

The chain uses TRBV10-3 and TRBJ1-3; the D gene is possibly TRBD1 (5 bases). The CDR3 sequence is 15 residues long. The V end was cut by 2 bases, the J end by 1 base, with 9 bases between. The germline V gene has CDR1 ENHRY and CDR2 SYGVKD. CDR3 nucleotide sequence: TGTGCCATCAGTGAGCAACCAGGGTCTGGAAACACCATATATTTT. This encodes CAISEQPGSGNTIYF.

CDR3 loop: CASRLGPSGIGTDTQYF. CDR3 nucleotides: TGTGCAAGTCGCTTAGGGCCTAGCGGGATCGGAACAGATACGCAGTATTTT. V usage is TRBV12-2 and J usage is TRBJ2-3; TRBD2 is the table's D call, not checked against the DNA. TRBV12-2 is deemed a pseudogene. This CDR3 has 17 residues.

The J gene is TRBJ2-1, the V gene TRBV7-2, with 8 positions matching TRBD1. The CDR3 contains 17 residues. CDR1 and CDR2 (germline): SGHTA, FQGNSA. The ends lost 1 base at V and 7 bases at J; junction bases unmatched: 12. The CDR3 DNA follows: TGTGCCAGCAGCTTAGGTTTGCCGTGGACAGGGAGAAATGAGCAGTTCTTC. Translating gives CASSLGLPWTGRNEQFF.

V gene TRBV30 combines with J gene TRBJ2-7, with D tentatively TRBD2 (7 bases). Deletions cut 3 bases from V and 5 bases from J, with 14 bases between. CDR3 length equals 13 residues. Looked up from germline, CDR1 is GTSNPN and CDR2 is SVGIG (reference sequence). CDR3 residues: CAWRGGPGNEQYF. CDR3 sequence (DNA): TGTGCCTGGAGGGGGGGGCCAGGCAACGAGCAGTACTTC.

This clone has a single count. This chain links TRBV18 with TRBJ2-7; D possibly corresponds to TRBD2 (5 bases). The germline V gene encodes CDR1 KGHSH and CDR2 LQKENI. This CDR3 contains 18 residues. Trimming took off 1 base at V and 0 bases at J, with 19 bases between the two ends. This CDR3 reads CASSPRPGSKGSSYEQYF. CDR3 DNA: TGTGCCAGCTCACCACGTCCGGGATCGAAGGGTAGCTCCTACGAGCAGTACTTC.

V is TRBV4-3 and J is TRBJ2-1; the D gene is possibly TRBD2 (6 bases). Trimming stripped 1 base from V and 7 bases from J, with 14 bases between. The V gene's germline CDR1 is LGHNA and CDR2 YSLEER. The CDR3 has 15 amino acids. The CDR3 protein is CASSQAFAGRNEQFF. DNA of the CDR3: TGCGCCAGCAGCCAAGCATTCGCGGGACGGAATGAGCAGTTCTTC.

The CDR3 is CASSHAGGSGELFF. The CDR3 DNA sequence: TGCGCCAGCAGCCATGCAGGGGGCTCCGGGGAGCTGTTTTTT. This chain uses TRBV4-1 with TRBJ2-2, with 8 nucleotides matching TRBD1. The ends lost 3 bases at V and 6 bases at J; junction bases unmatched: 3. Germline CDR1 reads MGHRA; CDR2 reads YSYEKL. The CDR3 has 14 residues.

The J gene is TRBJ2-7, the V gene TRBV4-3, with 7 bases that match TRBD1. V gave up 1 base and J gave up 2 bases; unmatched junction bases: 11. The CDR3 is 17 residues long. Germline V gives CDR1 LGHNA, CDR2 YSLEER. This chain's CDR3 is CASSQALRGISPYEQYF. The CDR3 region has the DNA TGCGCCAGCAGCCAAGCCCTCAGGGGGATTTCGCCCTACGAGCAGTACTTC.

V usage is TRBV11-2 and J usage is TRBJ2-7; TRBD1 matches at 8 bases. From germline, CDR1 is SGHAT and CDR2 FQNNGV. The ends lost 5 bases at V and 4 bases at J; junction bases unmatched: 7. The CDR3 runs 14 residues. This CDR3 reads CASSRTGQVYEQYF. CDR3 nucleotide sequence: TGTGCCAGCAGCAGGACGGGACAGGTTTACGAGCAGTACTTC.

This rearrangement joins TRBV6-5 to TRBJ2-4; 8 positions match TRBD1. CDR1 is MNHEY, CDR2 SVGAGI, per germline. The CDR3 is made up of 13 amino acids. After removal of 5 bases from V and 7 bases from J, the junction contained 4 bases not matched to a gene. The CDR3 sequence: CASSENRGNIQYF. The CDR3, as DNA: TGTGCCAGCAGTGAAAACAGGGGGAACATTCAGTACTTC.

The CDR3 loop reads CASSWGAGAGDTQYF. The CDR3, as DNA: TGTGCCAGCAGCTGGGGGGCGGGGGCCGGAGATACGCAGTATTTT. V gene TRBV5-6 combines with J gene TRBJ2-3; D is perhaps TRBD2 (7 bases). This CDR3 is built from 15 residues. Germline V gene data show CDR1 as SGHDT and CDR2 as YYEEEE. V was clipped by 3 bases and J by 5 bases, with 16 bases between them. Supplemented by reference TRBV5-6 and TRBJ2-3, the full variable domain reads DAGVTQSPTHLIKTRGQQVTLRCSPKSGHDTVSWYQQALGQGPQFIFQYYEEEERQRGNFPDRFSGHQFPNYSSELNVNALLLGDSALYLCASSWGAGAGDTQYFGPGTRLTVL.

This chain joins TRBV6-5 and TRBJ1-2; a possible D gene is TRBD1 (6 bases). Between the trimmed V and J ends, which lost 10 bases and 5 bases, there was a span of 17 bases. The germline CDR1 and CDR2 sequences are MNHEY and SVGAGI. CDR3 length: 13 residues. CDR3 loop: CATRGGLYYGYTF. As DNA, the CDR3 is TGTGCCACCCGGGGGGGCCTTTATTATGGCTACACCTTC.

V and J are TRBV2 and TRBJ2-7; D remains ambiguous. Germline CDR1 is SNHLY and CDR2 is FYNNEI. This CDR3 region has 13 residues. The germline V and J ends were trimmed by 2 bases and 4 bases, with 9 bases remaining between them. The DNA for the CDR3 is TGTGCCAGCAGTGAACCCTTTTCGTACGAGCAGTACTTC. This codes for CASSEPFSYEQYF.

The rearrangement uses TRBV10-1 and TRBJ1-2, with D maybe TRBD1 (6 bases). The V gene's germline CDR1 is WNHNN and CDR2 SYGVQD (reference sequence). Trimming took 9 bases from V and 5 from J, leaving 16 bases between them. CDR3 length: 13 amino acids. The CDR3 protein is CARPRGMRYGYTF. In DNA form, the CDR3 reads TGCGCCAGGCCCAGGGGAATGCGGTATGGCTACACCTTC.